The clone carrying this TCR beta chain was recorded many times. Its matching antigen is unknown. These data originate in a study of CD8 T cells in ankylosing spondylitis. Study-level findings and limits: Disease-linked clones were reportedly significantly enriched in matched ankylosing spondylitis synovial fluid. Some of these motif variants have turned up before, in reports on reactive arthritis synovial fluid and blood. As for the disease-linked clones, they showed a CD8+ phenotype and occurred at relatively low frequencies in peripheral blood.

V was trimmed by 10 bases and J by 0 bases, leaving 24 bases between them. The CDR3 loop spans 17 amino acids. Germline V gene data show CDR1 as ENHRY and CDR2 as SYGVKD. Quantitative 5'-RACE with molecular barcodes was used to make the TCR beta libraries. TCRdb fed the 5' RACE reads into MiXCR, producing one record per CDR3 protein. Among around 32,000 distinct CDR3 sequences listed, roughly 7.9% were seen once. The sequence was obtained from a male donor with ankylosing spondylitis or in good health (not recorded which). V usage is TRBV10-3 and J usage is TRBJ1-2, with TRBD1 as a possible D gene (5 bases). Sequencing input: blood, either unsorted or a sorted T cell fraction (not recorded which). The CDR3 loop is CATQAQGTILSNYGYTF. The CDR3, as DNA: TGTGCCACCCAGGCGCAGGGCACCATATTATCTAACTATGGCTACACCTTC.